Each of the 23 T cell receptor beta chains below was sequenced from the same sample in a study of control samples from healthy donors and cancer patients. Sequencing used immunoSEQ multiplex PCR; TCRdb keeps in-frame clones, though not all of them. The table records 250,000 to 300,000 clones, roughly four fifths of them present only once. Sequenced material: PBMCs. The source is a woman in her fifties or sixties with lung cancer.

This clone was detected once. The chain recombines TRBV5-4 with TRBJ1-2; 8 nucleotides align to TRBD1. CDR1 SGHNT and CDR2 YYREEE come from the germline V gene (reference sequence). The length of the CDR3 is 15 residues. V was pared by 0 bases and J by 3 bases, with 4 bases of the junction left unmatched. CDR3 DNA: TGTGCCAGCAGCTTGGCAGGACAGGGAGACTATGGCTACACCTTC. Its protein is CASSLAGQGDYGYTF.

The chain combines TRBV4-1 with TRBJ2-7; D perhaps matches TRBD1 (7 bases). The V end was cut by 8 bases, the J end by 5 bases, with 19 bases between. The CDR3 consists of 14 residues. The V gene's germline CDR1 is MGHRA and CDR2 YSYEKL. The CDR3 loop reads CASARGDKGNEQYF. CDR3 in DNA: TGCGCCAGCGCCAGGGGGGACAAAGGGAACGAGCAGTACTTC.

The V and J genes are TRBV19 and TRBJ1-5, with D hard to call. V was shortened by 6 bases and J by 3 bases, with 9 bases between the two germline ends. The CDR3 covers 13 residues. The V gene's germline CDR1 is LNHDA and CDR2 SQIVND (reference sequence). Here the CDR3 reads CASRDNLNQPQHF. For the CDR3, the DNA is TGTGCCAGTAGAGACAACCTCAATCAGCCCCAGCATTTT.

This clone was seen ten or more times. This chain connects TRBV5-5 to TRBJ1-5; D not resolved. Trimming stripped 2 bases from V and 3 bases from J, with 18 bases between. Per the germline V gene, CDR1 is SGHKS and CDR2 is YYEKEE (reference sequence). CDR3 length: 17 residues. DNA of the CDR3: TGTGCCAGCAGCTTTTTTTCCACGGCCTTTTACAATCAGCCCCAGCATTTT. It codes for CASSFFSTAFYNQPQHF.

This clone was recorded once. This chain links TRBV3-1 (or the pseudogene TRBV3-2) with TRBJ1-5; D call uncertain. The germline CDR1 and CDR2 sequences are LGHDT and YNNKEL (reference sequence). Trimming stripped 8 bases from V and 6 bases from J, with 11 bases between. The CDR3 is 12 amino acids. CDR3 bases: TGTGCCAGCGCAGAGCTGGGTCAGCCCCAGCATTTT. Protein sequence: CASAELGQPQHF.

The chain recombines TRBV9 with TRBJ1-2; D unclear. V lost 0 bases and J 7 bases, leaving 13 bases between the germline ends. The germline CDR1 and CDR2 sequences are SGDLS and YYNGEE. The length of the CDR3 is 14 residues. In nucleotides, the CDR3 is TGTGCCAGCAGCGTAGGGTACGGGTCGGGTGGCTACACCTTC. This gives the protein CASSVGYGSGGYTF. Full variable domain (rest looked up from reference TRBV9 and TRBJ1-2): DSGVTQTPKHLITATGQRVTLRCSPRSGDLSVYWYQQSLDQGLQFLIQYYNGEERAKGNILERFSAQQFPDLHSELNLSSLELGDSALYFCASSVGYGSGGYTFGSGTRLTVV.

V is TRBV5-8 and J is TRBJ1-2; D possibly corresponds to TRBD1 (5 bases). The ends were cut back, 0 bases at V and 3 bases at J, with 9 bases in the middle. Germline CDR1 is SGHTS and CDR2 is YDEGEE. The CDR3 covers 14 residues. The CDR3, as DNA: TGTGCCAGCAGCTTGGAACAGGTGGACTATGGCTACACCTTC. Its protein is CASSLEQVDYGYTF.

The chain couples TRBV9 to TRBJ1-3, with a tentative D call TRBD1 (5 bases). The CDR3 totals 15 residues. V shed 3 bases and J shed 3 bases, with 13 bases lying between them. Germline V gene data show CDR1 as SGDLS and CDR2 as YYNGEE. For the CDR3, the DNA is TGTGCCAGCAGCGAGGGCGGGACTTTTGGAAACACCATATATTTT. This translates into CASSEGGTFGNTIYF.

The rearrangement links TRBV19 to TRBJ2-1; 9 positions agree with TRBD1. Germline CDR1 and CDR2: LNHDA and SQIVND (reference sequence). The CDR3 has 13 residues. J was trimmed by 3 bases and V by 6 bases; bases with no gene match: 0. CDR3 region: CASRGQGYNEQFF. The CDR3 DNA reads as TGTGCCAGTAGGGGACAGGGCTACAATGAGCAGTTCTTC.

The chain carries TRBV19 and TRBJ2-1, with 11 positions matching TRBD2. Per the germline V gene, CDR1 is LNHDA and CDR2 is SQIVND (reference sequence). CDR3 length: 18 residues. J was trimmed by 6 bases and V by 10 bases; bases with no gene match: 20. The CDR3 spells CATKVELAGAKRTNEQFF. The CDR3 DNA reads as TGTGCCACTAAGGTAGAACTAGCGGGGGCCAAGAGGACCAATGAGCAGTTCTTC. The full variable domain, in which reference TRBV19 and TRBJ2-1 provide the parts outside the CDR3, is DGGITQSPKYLFRKEGQNVTLSCEQNLNHDAMYWYRQDPGQGLRLIYYSQIVNDFQKGDIAEGYSVSREKKESFPLTVTSAQKNPTAFYLCATKVELAGAKRTNEQFFGPGTRLTVL.

The chain uses TRBV5-1 and TRBJ2-5; 12 nucleotides match TRBD2. The CDR3 is 18 amino acids. The V and J ends lost 3 bases and 0 bases, in that order; junction bases with no gene match: 9. From germline, CDR1 is SGHRS and CDR2 YFSETQ. DNA for the CDR3: TGCGCCAGCAGCTCTAGCGGGAGGGCCGGATTATACCAAGAGACCCAGTACTTC. Amino acid sequence: CASSSSGRAGLYQETQYF.

The V and J genes are TRBV13 and TRBJ1-2, with D unresolved. V lost 0 bases, J lost 6 bases, and 2 bases lay in between. CDR1 PRHDT and CDR2 FYEKMQ come from the germline V gene (reference sequence). The CDR3 has 11 residues. The CDR3 DNA is TGTGCCAGCAGCTTAGGAGATGGCTACACCTTC. Protein: CASSLGDGYTF.

The chain joins TRBV3-1 (or the pseudogene TRBV3-2) to TRBJ2-1; D might be TRBD2 (5 bases). CDR3 size: 12 residues. The germline CDR1 and CDR2 sequences are LGHDT and YNNKEL (reference sequence). Trimming shortened V by 1 base and J by 10 bases, and 8 bases separated the two germline ends. The CDR3: CASSQGPGEQFF. For the CDR3, the DNA is TGTGCCAGCAGCCAAGGGCCGGGAGAGCAGTTCTTC.

The chain has TRBV29-1 and TRBJ2-1, with TRBD1 matching 7 bases. Germline values: CDR1 SQVTM, CDR2 ANQGSEA. The CDR3 is made up of 15 amino acids. The V segment lost 1 base and the J segment 2 bases; nucleotides outside the gene matches: 5. The DNA for the CDR3 is TGCAGCGTTGAAGGGACAGGAAACACCTACAATGAGCAGTTCTTC. Translating it yields CSVEGTGNTYNEQFF.

V is TRBV25-1 and J is TRBJ2-1; D perhaps matches TRBD1 (6 bases). The V gene's germline CDR1 is MGHDK and CDR2 SYGVNS. The CDR3 is 12 amino acids. Trimming shortened V by 5 bases and J by 15 bases, and 17 bases separated the two germline ends. CDR3 amino acids: CASSTLGQSPFF. CDR3 sequence (DNA): TGTGCCAGCAGTACCCTAGGACAGTCCCCGTTCTTC.

The J gene is TRBJ2-3, the V gene TRBV6-4; possible D gene TRBD2, 7 bases. The V end lost 5 bases, the J end lost 5 bases, and 17 bases lay between the germline ends. CDR1 MRHNA and CDR2 SNTAGT come from the germline V gene. The length of the CDR3 is 15 residues. CDR3 protein: CASSPAGGQRDTQYF. The CDR3 DNA follows: TGTGCCAGCAGTCCCGCCGGGGGGCAGAGAGATACGCAGTATTTT.

This sequence joins TRBV5-1 and TRBJ1-1, with 8 positions matching TRBD1. The V gene's germline CDR1 is SGHRS and CDR2 YFSETQ. This CDR3 spans 16 amino acids. V shed 1 base and J 3 bases; nucleotides not matched to a gene: 8. CDR3 protein: CASSLLPGQAYTEAFF. CDR3 DNA sequence: TGCGCCAGCAGCTTGCTACCGGGACAGGCCTACACTGAAGCTTTCTTT. The full variable domain, rest sourced from reference TRBV5-1 and TRBJ1-1, is KAGVTQTPRYLIKTRGQQVTLSCSPISGHRSVSWYQQTPGQGLQFLFEYFSETQRNKGNFPGRFSGRQFSNSRSEMNVSTLELGDSALYLCASSLLPGQAYTEAFFGQGTRLTVV.

This clone was detected once. This chain uses TRBV6-1 with TRBJ1-5; D not certain. Germline assignment: CDR1 MNHNS and CDR2 SASEGT. Trimming removed 2 bases from V and 7 bases from J, with 15 bases in between. The CDR3 contains 15 residues. The CDR3: CASSEFSVSGQPQHF. CDR3 in DNA: TGTGCCAGCAGTGAATTCTCGGTATCGGGACAGCCCCAGCATTTT.

J is TRBJ1-5 and V is TRBV18, with 7 bases lining up with TRBD1. This CDR3 has 13 amino acids. The trim removed 5 bases at V and 4 bases at J, leaving 2 bases unmatched. Germline V gene data show CDR1 as KGHSH and CDR2 as LQKENI. CDR3 bases: TGTGCCAGCTCAGACAGGGTGAATCAGCCCCAGCATTTT. It encodes CASSDRVNQPQHF.

This clone showed up many times. J is TRBJ1-6 and V is TRBV15, with D perhaps TRBD1 (5 bases). In germline, CDR1 is LNHNV, CDR2 YYDKDF (reference sequence). V lost 0 bases, J lost 10 bases, and 13 bases lay in between. The CDR3 has 15 amino acids. The CDR3 DNA follows: TGTGCCACCAGCAGAGAGTCCAGGGTCGGCTCACCCCTCCACTTT. As protein: CATSRESRVGSPLHF. The full variable domain, its missing parts supplied by reference TRBV15 and TRBJ1-6, is DAMVIQNPRYQVTQFGKPVTLSCSQTLNHNVMYWYQQKSSQAPKLLFHYYDKDFNNEADTPDNFQSRRPNTSFCFLDIRSPGLGDTAMYLCATSRESRVGSPLHFGNGTRLTVT.

The chain uses TRBV29-1 and TRBJ1-1; weak D call: TRBD1 (5 bases). Germline V lookup: CDR1 SQVTM, CDR2 ANQGSEA. The CDR3 runs to 11 residues. Deletions cut 6 bases from V and 3 bases from J, with 8 bases between. CDR3 loop: CSVDKDTEAFF. CDR3 nucleotide sequence: TGCAGCGTGGACAAGGACACTGAAGCTTTCTTT.

Worth noting for this clone: The sample holds other DNA sequences that translate to the same CDR3. The chain links TRBV7-2 to TRBJ2-7, with TRBD1 matching over 7 bases. The V gene end was trimmed by 3 bases and the J gene end by 1 base; junction bases not matched to a gene: 3. The CDR3 loop spans 14 amino acids. Germline loops: CDR1 SGHTA, CDR2 FQGNSA. CDR3 loop: CASSLRQGSYEQYF. The CDR3 coding sequence is TGTGCCAGCAGCTTGCGACAGGGATCCTACGAGCAGTACTTC.

This sequence joins TRBV18 and TRBJ2-5; TRBD2 agrees at 14 bases. Losses at the gene ends were 0 bases for V and 5 bases for J; bases not matched to a gene: 5. The CDR3 runs to 17 residues. Germline V gene sequence: CDR1 KGHSH, CDR2 LQKENI. The CDR3 region is CASSPPGLAGVAETQYF. The CDR3 DNA reads TGTGCCAGCTCACCACCGGGACTAGCGGGAGTGGCGGAGACCCAGTACTTC.